Each of the 29 T cell receptor beta chains below was sequenced from the same sample in a study of Graves' ophthalmopathy and Graves' hyperthyroidism. Using RNA transcripts, the TCR beta CDR3 regions were amplified. The first-round RT-PCR employed HTBI primers together with the Qiagen OneStep RT-PCR kit. A multiplex PCR was then performed as the second round. TCRdb analysed the multiplex PCR reads with MiXCR anew, one entry per CDR3 protein. The top ten hold more than 2.5% of the sample, which has over 650,000 distinct CDR3 sequences, 35% to 50% seen once. Sequenced sample: peripheral blood. Source of these receptors: an adult man with Graves' ophthalmopathy.

The chain couples TRBV7-3 to TRBJ1-5, with D tentatively TRBD1 (6 bases). The ends were cut back, 2 bases at V and 14 bases at J, with 19 bases in the middle. The CDR3 is 14 residues long. Per the germline V gene, CDR1 is SGHTA and CDR2 is FQGTGA. The CDR3 DNA reads TGTGCCAGCAGCTTAGTCGGGGGGGGCCGATACGAGCATTTT. This translates into CASSLVGGGRYEHF.

This clonotype was observed many times. The chain joins TRBV10-3 to TRBJ1-1; D is uncertain. Germline assignment: CDR1 ENHRY and CDR2 SYGVKD. The V end lost 3 bases, the J end lost 0 bases, and 5 bases lay between the germline ends. The length of the CDR3 is 13 residues. CDR3 loop: CAISDGLNTEAFF. The CDR3 DNA follows: TGTGCCATCAGTGATGGGCTGAACACTGAAGCTTTCTTT.

This clonotype was detected ten times or more. The chain employs TRBV7-6 and TRBJ1-3; TRBD1 aligns across 9 bases. Germline V gene sequence: CDR1 SGHVS, CDR2 FNYEAQ. CDR3 length: 17 amino acids. V gave up 5 bases and J gave up 1 base; unmatched junction bases: 9. The CDR3 spells CASSPNSQGASGNTIYF. CDR3 DNA sequence: TGTGCCAGCAGCCCCAACTCACAGGGGGCATCTGGAAACACCATATATTTT.

At least ten counts were recorded for this clonotype. This chain uses TRBV12-3 or TRBV12-4 with TRBJ1-2, with a tentative D call TRBD1 (5 bases). The ends were cut back, 8 bases at V and 7 bases at J, with 17 bases in the middle. The CDR3 is made up of 13 amino acids. The CDR3 spells CASSGGIGTGYTF. In nucleotides, the CDR3 is TGTGCCAGCTCGGGTGGAATTGGGACTGGCTACACCTTC.

Many counts were recorded for this clonotype. The chain joins TRBV12-3 or TRBV12-4 to TRBJ1-5; D not certain. The ends were cut back, 6 bases at V and 2 bases at J, with 5 bases in the middle. The CDR3 has 12 amino acids. DNA of the CDR3: TGTGCCAGCAGCCAAGGCAATCAGCCCCAGCATTTT. Residues: CASSQGNQPQHF.

This clonotype was seen many times. The chain is built from TRBV13 and TRBJ1-1, with TRBD1 matching 11 bases. V lost 4 bases and J lost 5; bases outside the gene matches: 3. Germline values: CDR1 PRHDT, CDR2 FYEKMQ (reference sequence). The CDR3 totals 14 residues. The CDR3 reads CASSSDRGPTEAFF. DNA for the CDR3: TGTGCCAGCAGCTCGGACAGGGGGCCAACTGAAGCTTTCTTT.

This clonotype was observed a few times. The chain carries TRBV6-7 and TRBJ2-7; no clear D gene. TRBV6-7 is labeled an ORF, and its function is uncertain. The CDR3 runs to 14 residues. Trimming removed 4 bases at V and 0 bases at J, with 10 bases between. The CDR3 sequence is CASSFRQSSYEQYF. The CDR3 DNA sequence: TGTGCCAGCAGTTTCCGGCAAAGCTCCTACGAGCAGTACTTC.

This clonotype was recorded at least ten times. J is TRBJ1-2 and V is TRBV9; tentatively, D is TRBD1 (6 bases). The CDR3 has 15 residues. The germline gives CDR1 SGDLS, CDR2 YYNGEE. V lost 4 bases, J lost 4 bases, and 17 bases lay in between. The CDR3 reads CASSPWSGESYGYTF. CDR3 in DNA: TGTGCCAGCAGCCCGTGGTCAGGGGAAAGCTATGGCTACACCTTC.

This clonotype was counted only a few times. This chain connects TRBV2 to TRBJ2-7; 9 bases match TRBD1. After removal of 3 bases from V and 0 bases from J, the junction contained 3 bases not matched to a gene. Germline lookup yields CDR1 SNHLY and CDR2 FYNNEI. The CDR3 is 15 amino acids. CDR3 sequence reads: CASSEGQGISYEQYF. In nucleotides, the CDR3 is TGTGCCAGCAGTGAGGGACAGGGCATCTCCTACGAGCAGTACTTC.

This clonotype was seen a few times. The V call is TRBV7-9, the J call TRBJ2-1; 8 bases line up with TRBD1. Germline V gene data show CDR1 as SEHNR and CDR2 as FQNEAQ (reference sequence). J gave up 7 bases and V 5 bases, and 10 bases lay outside the gene matches. The length of the CDR3 is 15 residues. The CDR3 reads CASSPKRRQGNEQFF. In nucleotides, the CDR3 is TGTGCCAGCAGCCCGAAGAGGAGACAGGGGAATGAGCAGTTCTTC.

A note on this clonotype: Just one base apart from a much larger clone, this may be a read error. The rearrangement joins TRBV7-2 to TRBJ2-5; no clear D gene. The length of the CDR3 is 16 residues. Germline lookup yields CDR1 SGHTA and CDR2 FQGNSA. Trimming pared 1 base from V and 5 bases from J, leaving 17 bases between. CDR3 nucleotides: TGTGCCAGCAGCTTAGTGGTTCTGGGTCCGAAGGAGACCCAGTACTTC. Protein product: CASSLVVLGPKETQYF. The variable domain in full, with the rest retrieved from reference TRBV7-2 and TRBJ2-5, is GAGVSQSPSNKVTEKGKDVELRCDPISGHTALYWYRQSLGQGLEFLIYFQGNSAPDKSGLPSDRFSAERTGGSVSTLTIQRTQQEDSAVYLCASSLVVLGPKETQYFGPGTRLLVL.

The V gene is TRBV15, the J gene TRBJ1-2, with 7 bases identical to TRBD1. Germline CDR1 and CDR2: LNHNV and YYDKDF (reference sequence). V gave up 1 base and J gave up 2 bases; unmatched junction bases: 4. This CDR3 is 15 amino acids long. This chain's CDR3 is CATSRGPGGNYGYTF. Written as DNA, the CDR3 is TGTGCCACCAGCAGAGGACCAGGGGGGAACTATGGCTACACCTTC. The whole variable domain, filled in from reference TRBV15 and TRBJ1-2, reads DAMVIQNPRYQVTQFGKPVTLSCSQTLNHNVMYWYQQKSSQAPKLLFHYYDKDFNNEADTPDNFQSRRPNTSFCFLDIRSPGLGDTAMYLCATSRGPGGNYGYTFGSGTRLTVV.

This clonotype was counted a few times. Written as DNA, the CDR3 is TGTGCCAGCAGCCAGGGACGCCTTGAAGCTTTCTTT. Encoded protein: CASSQGRLEAFF. This rearrangement joins TRBV5-7 to TRBJ1-1, with D possibly matching TRBD1 (5 bases). TRBV5-7 has ORF status, its function being uncertain. The ends were cut back, 4 bases at V and 7 bases at J, with 11 bases in the middle. The CDR3 is made up of 12 amino acids.

This clonotype was found many times. The chain is built from TRBV2 and TRBJ1-3, with D unresolved. The CDR3 covers 14 residues. The germline gives CDR1 SNHLY, CDR2 FYNNEI. V lost 7 bases and J lost 4, with 14 bases in between. The CDR3 here is CASTRDTPGNTIYF. The CDR3 DNA reads TGTGCCAGCACCCGGGATACTCCAGGAAACACCATATATTTT.

This clonotype was recorded many times. The chain employs TRBV7-6 and TRBJ2-5; D assignment may be TRBD1 or TRBD2 (7 bases each). The germline CDR1 and CDR2 sequences are SGHVS and FNYEAQ. CDR3 size: 14 residues. The V and J ends lost 5 bases and 5 bases respectively, with 15 bases between them. The CDR3 coding sequence is TGTGCCAGCAGCCAGGGGGGGGGGCCGGAGACCCAGTACTTC. Translating gives CASSQGGGPETQYF.

The chain carries TRBV3-1 and TRBJ1-2, with D perhaps TRBD1 (5 bases). Trimming took 6 bases from V and 2 from J, leaving 13 bases between them. The CDR3 covers 14 residues. In germline, CDR1 is LGHDT, CDR2 YNNKEL (reference sequence). The CDR3 loop reads CASSYSNRNYGYTF. CDR3 sequence (DNA): TGTGCCAGCAGTTACTCGAACAGGAACTATGGCTACACCTTC.

The sample holds a few counts of this clonotype. This chain uses TRBV3-1 with TRBJ1-5, with 7 bases matching TRBD1. This CDR3 has 15 amino acids. Germline-derived CDR1 and CDR2 are LGHDT and YNNKEL (reference sequence). With V trimmed by 2 bases and J by 5 bases, 6 bases remained unmatched. This CDR3 is CASSQKTGFHQPQHF. In DNA form, the CDR3 reads TGTGCCAGCAGCCAAAAGACAGGGTTTCATCAGCCCCAGCATTTT.

CDR3 protein: CASSIRTGSNSPLHF. The CDR3 bases are TGTGCCAGTAGTATCCGGACAGGGAGTAATTCACCCCTCCACTTT. The rearrangement links TRBV19 to TRBJ1-6, with 8 bases fitting TRBD1. This CDR3 comprises 15 residues. The V gene's germline CDR1 is LNHDA and CDR2 SQIVND (reference sequence). Trimming cost V 3 bases and J 6 bases; bases outside gene matches: 4.

This clonotype was detected only a few times. This rearrangement joins TRBV6-2 or TRBV6-3 to TRBJ1-2; TRBD1 matches at 8 bases. Unmatched junction bases numbered 9, after V lost 5 bases and J lost 4 bases. CDR1 is MNHEY and CDR2 is SVGEGT in the germline V gene. The CDR3 sequence is 15 residues long. The CDR3 DNA sequence: TGTGCCAGCAGTGCGCCGGGACAGGCCCTCTATGGCTACACCTTC. The encoded protein is CASSAPGQALYGYTF.

The rearrangement joins TRBV10-3 to TRBJ2-3; TRBD2 matches 8 bases. CDR3 size: 16 residues. V was clipped by 0 bases and J by 0 bases; unmatched bases: 2. Germline lookup yields CDR1 ENHRY and CDR2 SYGVKD. The DNA for the CDR3 is TGTGCCATCAGTGAGTCACGGGGGGGAAGCACAGATACGCAGTATTTT. It codes for CAISESRGGSTDTQYF.

The genes are TRBV15 and TRBJ2-5, with a weak D call TRBD1 (5 bases). Trimming left V 3 bases short and J 4 bases short, with 21 bases between. Germline values: CDR1 LNHNV, CDR2 YYDKDF (reference sequence). This CDR3 spans 17 amino acids. This chain's CDR3 is CATSSRGWSGTGETQYF. CDR3 DNA sequence: TGTGCCACCAGCAGCCGTGGTTGGTCCGGAACAGGAGAGACCCAGTACTTC. Variable domain in full (rest from reference TRBV15 and TRBJ2-5): DAMVIQNPRYQVTQFGKPVTLSCSQTLNHNVMYWYQQKSSQAPKLLFHYYDKDFNNEADTPDNFQSRRPNTSFCFLDIRSPGLGDTAMYLCATSSRGWSGTGETQYFGPGTRLLVL.

This clonotype was picked up one time. Sequence at one end of the junction differs from germline and may be a read error. In nucleotides, the CDR3 is TGTGCTAGCAGCTTAGCTCCTGGCGGGGCCAACGTCCTGACTTTC. Residues: CASSLAPGGANVLTF. The chain has TRBV7-7 and TRBJ2-6; D is ambiguous. Germline V lookup: CDR1 SSHAT, CDR2 FNYEAQ (reference sequence). CDR3 length: 15 amino acids.

The chain uses TRBV29-1 and TRBJ2-5; tentative D call: TRBD1 (6 bases). This CDR3 is 11 amino acids long. CDR1 and CDR2 (germline): SQVTM, ANQGSEA. Trimming removed 7 bases from V and 7 bases from J, with 13 bases in between. DNA for the CDR3: TGCAGCGGGGGGCGTGGTGGGACCCAGTACTTC. Its protein is CSGGRGGTQYF.

There are many counts of this clonotype. The CDR3 loop reads CSAPQAGAYTF. The DNA for the CDR3 is TGCAGTGCTCCCCAGGCGGGAGCCTACACCTTC. The chain has TRBV20-1 and TRBJ1-2; no reliable D call. V dropped 5 bases and J dropped 10 bases, with 14 bases sitting between them. This CDR3 comprises 11 residues. The germline gives CDR1 DFQATT, CDR2 SNEGSKA (reference sequence).

The chain employs TRBV5-5 and TRBJ1-5, with D tentatively TRBD1 (5 bases). The CDR3 loop spans 15 amino acids. Deletions cut 4 bases from V and 8 bases from J, with 19 bases between. Germline CDR1 and CDR2: SGHKS and YYEKEE (reference sequence). The CDR3 nucleotides read TGTGCCAGCAGCCAAACAGAGGGGCTACTAGAGCCCCAGCATTTT. This translates into CASSQTEGLLEPQHF.

This clonotype was detected a few times. The chain recombines TRBV12-3 or TRBV12-4 with TRBJ2-5; TRBD2 matches 8 bases. This CDR3 region has 13 residues. Losses at the gene ends were 7 bases for V and 1 base for J; bases not matched to a gene: 2. This chain's CDR3 is CASTLAGQETQYF. For the CDR3, the DNA is TGTGCCAGCACCCTAGCGGGCCAAGAGACCCAGTACTTC.

This clonotype showed up many times. This chain's CDR3 is CASSSMGTGNQPQHF. CDR3 coding DNA: TGTGCCAGCAGCTCGATGGGGACAGGCAATCAGCCCCAGCATTTT. The chain is built from TRBV7-3 and TRBJ1-5; 7 bases are a match to TRBD1. The CDR3 extends over 15 amino acids. The V gene's germline CDR1 is SGHTA and CDR2 FQGTGA. J lost 2 bases, V lost 4 bases, and 5 bases had no gene match.

This clonotype was detected many times. V gene TRBV29-1 combines with J gene TRBJ2-6, with D possibly TRBD1 on 7 matching bases. Trimming left V 3 bases short and J 3 bases short, with 15 bases between. CDR1 is SQVTM, CDR2 ANQGSEA, per germline. The CDR3 has 16 residues. The CDR3 DNA follows: TGCAGCGTTGAGGAGTCAGGGGGGCGTGGGGCCAACGTCCTGACTTTC. It yields the protein CSVEESGGRGANVLTF.

This clonotype has ten or more counts. This chain links TRBV5-8 with TRBJ2-2; weak D call: TRBD2 (6 bases). This CDR3 is built from 16 residues. V was pared by 0 bases and J by 4 bases, with 13 bases between. Germline CDR1 is SGHTS and CDR2 is YDEGEE. As DNA, the CDR3 is TGTGCCAGCAGCTTGGCGGTCGGGGGTTTCACCGGGGAGCTGTTTTTT. Its protein product is CASSLAVGGFTGELFF. Full variable domain (outside the CDR3, taken from reference TRBV5-8 and TRBJ2-2): EAGVTQSPTHLIKTRGQQATLRCSPISGHTSVYWYQQALGLGLQFLLWYDEGEERNRGNFPPRFSGRQFPNYSSELNVNALELEDSALYLCASSLAVGGFTGELFFGEGSRLTVL.